The 26 T cell receptor beta chains below all came from one sample that was sequenced in a study of T cell clonality in common variable immunodeficiency. The repertoire was sequenced with immunoSEQ multiplex PCR; TCRdb's copy has only in-frame clones and lacks some. This repertoire holds tens of thousands of clones, and none appear only once. Input material: peripheral blood mononuclear cells. These receptors all stem from a person aged 18 to 70 in good health.

This clone was seen at least ten times. CDR3 sequence reads: CAWTALGAYYGYTF. CDR3 DNA (partial): TGTGCCTGGACCGCCTTGGGGGCGTACTATGGC. The chain combines TRBV30 with TRBJ1-2, with TRBD1 as a possible D gene (6 bases). The read ends 3 residues early relative to the CDR3; the germline J gene fills the gap. The CDR3 is made up of 14 amino acids. The V end was cut by 4 bases, the J end by 3 bases, with 15 bases between. Germline V gives CDR1 GTSNPN, CDR2 SVGIG (reference sequence). Drawing the rest from reference TRBV30 and TRBJ1-2, the complete variable domain is SQTIHQWPATLVQPVGSPLSLECTVEGTSNPNLYWYRQAAGRGLQLLFYSVGIGQISSEVPQNLSASRPQDRQFILSSKKLLLSDSGFYLCAWTALGAYYGYTFGSGTRLTVV.

This clone was counted a few times. One end of the junction varies from germline; a read error may be responsible. The read finishes 3 residues shy of the CDR3 end, and the germline J gene is used to complete it. The chain employs TRBV18 and TRBJ2-2; 9 nucleotides line up with TRBD1. The CDR3 loop spans 16 amino acids. CDR1 is KGHSH, CDR2 LQKENI, per germline. This CDR3 reads CASSPPIGTGNEKLFF. The CDR3 bases that were read are TGTGCCAGCTCGCCACCTATTGGGACAGGGAATGAAAAG. The whole variable domain, filled in from reference TRBV18 and TRBJ2-2, reads NAGVMQNPRHLVRRRGQEARLRCSPMKGHSHVYWYRQLPEEGLKFMVYLQKENIIDESGMPKERFSAEFPKEGPSILRIQQVVRGDSAAYFCASSPPIGTGNEKLFFGEGSRLTVL.

Only a few counts were recorded for this clone. The DNA ends 3 residues before the CDR3 does, and the rest of the CDR3 is filled in from the germline J gene. V gene TRBV7-2 combines with J gene TRBJ1-2, with D unclear. Germline loops: CDR1 SGHTA, CDR2 FQGNSA. This CDR3 is 12 amino acids long. The covered CDR3 bases are TGTGCCAGCAGTCTGGCTCCAGAGGGC. It is translated as CASSLAPEG. The full CDR3 reads CASSLAPEGYTF. The full variable domain, completed using reference TRBV7-2 and TRBJ1-2, is GAGVSQSPSNKVTEKGKDVELRCDPISGHTALYWYRQSLGQGLEFLIYFQGNSAPDKSGLPSDRFSAERTGGSVSTLTIQRTQQEDSAVYLCASSLAPEGYTFGSGTRLTVV.

The sample holds many counts of this clone. Coverage ceases 3 residues before the CDR3 finishes, and the germline J gene fills in the end. J is TRBJ2-2 and V is TRBV2; TRBD2 might be the D (5 bases). Trimming took off 5 bases at V and 0 bases at J, with 10 bases between the two ends. Germline values: CDR1 SNHLY, CDR2 FYNNEI. The CDR3 loop spans 15 amino acids. The CDR3 DNA, read in part, is TGTGCCAGCAGTCCGGACTTTTCGAACACCGGGGAG. Its translation: CASSPDFSNTGE. The full CDR3 protein reads CASSPDFSNTGELFF. Full variable domain (missing parts from reference TRBV2 and TRBJ2-2): EPEVTQTPSHQVTQMGQEVILRCVPISNHLYFYWYRQILGQKVEFLVSFYNNEISEKSEIFDDQFSVERPDGSNFTLKIRSTKLEDSAMYFCASSPDFSNTGELFFGEGSRLTVL.

This clone was detected many times. The read ends 3 residues shy of where the CDR3 ends; the end is completed using the germline J gene. The V and J genes are TRBV14 and TRBJ2-1, with TRBD2 matching 10 bases. The J segment lost 4 bases and the V segment lost 4 bases, leaving 4 bases of the junction unmatched. CDR3 length: 15 amino acids. CDR1 and CDR2 from the germline V gene are SGHDN and FVKESK. CDR3 DNA (partial): TGTGCCAGCAGCCGTGTAGCGGGGGGTTACAATGAG. Translating it yields CASSRVAGGYNE. The CDR3, in full, reads CASSRVAGGYNEQFF.

This clone came up many times. The read gets to within 3 residues of the CDR3 end, and the germline J gene fills in the rest. The rearrangement links TRBV28 to TRBJ1-1, with D maybe TRBD1 (6 bases). This CDR3 comprises 14 residues. Trimming cost V 3 bases and J 4 bases, with 12 bases left between them. Per the germline V gene, CDR1 is MDHEN and CDR2 is SYDVKM. The CDR3 DNA, read in part, is TGTGCCAGCAGTTTCGATTTGACAGGCACTGAA. It encodes CASSFDLTGTE. The entire CDR3 reads CASSFDLTGTEAFF. Filled out from reference TRBV28 and TRBJ1-1, the complete variable domain reads DVKVTQSSRYLVKRTGEKVFLECVQDMDHENMFWYRQDPGLGLRLIYFSYDVKMKEKGDIPEGYSVSREKKERFSLILESASTNQTSMYLCASSFDLTGTEAFFGQGTRLTVV.

In its sample, this clone was seen many times. The read finishes 3 residues shy of the CDR3 end, and the germline J gene is used to complete it. The identical CDR3 is also encoded by other nucleotide sequences in the sample. The chain carries TRBV10-2 and TRBJ1-3, with D maybe TRBD1 (5 bases). V was clipped by 0 bases and J by 9 bases, with 12 bases between them. Germline V gene sequence: CDR1 WSHSY, CDR2 SAAADI. The CDR3 extends over 14 amino acids. CDR3 DNA (partial): TGCGCCAGCAGTGAGTCGACTGGGGCGTCCACC. Its protein is CASSESTGAST. The complete CDR3 protein is CASSESTGASTIYF.

This clone turned up a few times. The missing CDR3 end, 3 residues past where the read stops, is filled in from the germline J gene. The V gene is TRBV13, the J gene TRBJ1-1; 7 bases map to TRBD1. Germline V gene lookup returns CDR1 PRHDT and CDR2 FYEKMQ (reference sequence). This CDR3 is 17 amino acids long. Unmatched junction bases numbered 12, after V lost 5 bases and J lost 0 bases. CDR3 in amino acids: CASSGQDRRTLNTEAFF. The part of the CDR3 DNA that was read is TGTGCCAGCAGCGGCCAGGACAGGCGAACTTTGAACACTGAA.

There are a few counts of this clone. The CDR3 end lies 3 residues beyond the end of the read and is filled in from the germline J gene. The V gene is TRBV7-2, the J gene TRBJ2-5; 8 positions match TRBD1. The CDR3 spans 14 residues. Germline V CDR1 and CDR2: SGHTA, FQGNSA. Unmatched junction bases numbered 5, after V lost 3 bases and J lost 5 bases. The part of the CDR3 DNA that was read is TGTGCCAGCAGCTTTCAGGGGGCGGCGGAGACC. It codes for CASSFQGAAET. The entire CDR3 protein reads CASSFQGAAETQYF.

This clone turned up a few times. The read ends 3 residues before the CDR3 terminus; that terminus is restored from the germline J gene. The chain links TRBV18 to TRBJ2-2; TRBD1 matches at 7 bases. Germline V gene lookup returns CDR1 KGHSH and CDR2 LQKENI. Germline trimming cut 3 bases from V and 1 base from J; bases unmatched to any gene: 11. The CDR3 is 18 amino acids. The CDR3 spells CASSPKTGITLNTGELFF. CDR3 bases read: TGTGCCAGCTCACCGAAGACAGGGATTACCCTGAACACCGGGGAG.

This clone was found a few times. With the read ending 3 residues before the CDR3 end, the germline J gene is used to fill in that end. The chain uses TRBV13 and TRBJ2-3; tentative D call: TRBD1 (5 bases). The V gene's germline CDR1 is PRHDT and CDR2 FYEKMQ (reference sequence). This CDR3 is 13 amino acids long. The CDR3 sequence is CASSLVGQETQYF. The DNA read from the CDR3 is TGTGCCAGCAGCTTAGTGGGGCAAGAGACG.

This clone was found many times. The read gets to within 3 residues of the CDR3 end, and the germline J gene fills in the rest. This chain connects TRBV6-2 or TRBV6-3 to TRBJ1-5; D may be TRBD1 (6 bases). V was pared by 6 bases and J by 7 bases, with 16 bases between. Germline V gene lookup returns CDR1 MNHEY and CDR2 SVGEGT. CDR3 length: 14 amino acids. The CDR3 region is CASSLEQGIQPQHF. The CDR3 DNA, read in part, is TGTGCCAGCAGCCTGGAGCAGGGGATCCAGCCC.

In its sample, this clone was seen many times. CDR3 DNA (partial): TGTGCCATCAGTGCCGGACTAGGAGGCACAGATACG. It is translated as CAISAGLGGTDT. The entire CDR3 sequence reads CAISAGLGGTDTQYF. This rearrangement joins TRBV10-3 to TRBJ2-3; 7 nucleotides line up with TRBD2. The sequenced fragment ends 3 residues before the CDR3 boundary, so the rest is inferred from the germline J gene. The junction had 5 bases not matched to a gene; V was cut back by 4 bases and J by 1 base. Germline assignment: CDR1 ENHRY and CDR2 SYGVKD. This CDR3 has 15 amino acids.

This clone showed up many times. The read finishes 3 residues shy of the CDR3 end, and the germline J gene is used to complete it. The chain employs TRBV9 and TRBJ2-5; possibly TRBD2 for D (6 bases). CDR1 is SGDLS, CDR2 YYNGEE, per germline. Trimming removed 4 bases at V and 2 bases at J, with 9 bases between. This CDR3 has 13 amino acids. The covered CDR3 bases are TGTGCCAGCAGCCTGGGGACTCAAGAGACC. Amino acids: CASSLGTQET. The entire CDR3 protein reads CASSLGTQETQYF.

There are many counts of this clone. The read ends 3 residues before the CDR3 terminus; that terminus is restored from the germline J gene. The gene calls are TRBV6-1 and TRBJ2-5, with 8 bases matching TRBD2. Germline V CDR1 and CDR2: MNHNS, SASEGT. This CDR3 spans 11 amino acids. The CDR3 here is CASSGTSTQYF. CDR3 bases read: TGTGCCAGCAGTGGGACTAGCACC.

The sample holds many counts of this clone. The observed sequence ends 3 residues before the CDR3 terminus, with the missing tail filled in from the germline J gene. The chain has TRBV30 and TRBJ2-3; no clear D. The CDR3 totals 13 residues. The germline V gene encodes CDR1 GTSNPN and CDR2 SVGIG (reference sequence). V gave up 4 bases and J gave up 6 bases, with 14 bases separating them. The CDR3 reads CAWTNRIFDTQYF. The covered CDR3 bases are TGTGCCTGGACAAACAGAATTTTCGATACG.

This clone showed up many times. The read finishes 3 residues shy of the CDR3 end, and the germline J gene is used to complete it. This rearrangement joins TRBV7-9 to TRBJ2-5; D is possibly TRBD2 (5 bases). Trimming cost V 1 base and J 5 bases, with 8 bases left between them. The CDR3 is made up of 13 amino acids. The V gene's germline CDR1 is SEHNR and CDR2 FQNEAQ (reference sequence). This CDR3 reads CASSLEQRETQYF. The part of the CDR3 DNA that was read is TGTGCCAGCAGCTTAGAACAGCGGGAGACC.

This clone was seen many times. Coverage ceases 3 residues before the CDR3 finishes, and the germline J gene fills in the end. The chain employs TRBV18 and TRBJ2-1, with D unresolved. Trimming left V 1 base short and J 6 bases short, with 10 bases between. The CDR3 extends over 14 amino acids. Per germline, CDR1 KGHSH and CDR2 LQKENI. Here the CDR3 reads CASSPQVGSNEQFF. CDR3 DNA (partial): TGTGCCAGCTCACCACAGGTTGGTTCCAATGAG.

A word on this clone: The observed sequence ends 3 residues before the CDR3 terminus, with the missing tail filled in from the germline J gene. This chain connects TRBV18 to TRBJ1-2, with 7 bases that match TRBD1. Germline CDR1 and CDR2: KGHSH and LQKENI. The CDR3 length is 15 residues. CDR3 in amino acids: CASSVDRTHTDTYTF. The sequenced part of the CDR3 DNA is TGTGCCAGCTCAGTGGACAGGACCCACACAGATACC. Drawing the rest from reference TRBV18 and TRBJ1-2, the complete variable domain is NAGVMQNPRHLVRRRGQEARLRCSPMKGHSHVYWYRQLPEEGLKFMVYLQKENIIDESGMPKERFSAEFPKEGPSILRIQQVVRGDSAAYFCASSVDRTHTDTYTFGSGTRLTVV.

This clone was counted at least ten times. The CDR3 end lies 3 residues beyond the end of the read and is filled in from the germline J gene. The rearrangement links TRBV5-6 to TRBJ1-2; the D gene is possibly TRBD1 (5 bases). V shed 0 bases and J shed 5 bases, with 11 bases lying between them. Germline values: CDR1 SGHDT, CDR2 YYEEEE. This CDR3 has 14 residues. CDR3 residues: CASSLGQLKYGYTF. Partial CDR3 DNA: TGTGCCAGCAGCTTGGGACAGCTCAAATATGGC. The full variable domain, rest sourced from reference TRBV5-6 and TRBJ1-2, is DAGVTQSPTHLIKTRGQQVTLRCSPKSGHDTVSWYQQALGQGPQFIFQYYEEEERQRGNFPDRFSGHQFPNYSSELNVNALLLGDSALYLCASSLGQLKYGYTFGSGTRLTVV.

This clone was seen at least ten times. The CDR3 is cut off 3 residues early in the read; its end comes from the germline J gene. The chain links TRBV29-1 to TRBJ1-1; D may be TRBD1 (6 bases). Per the germline V gene, CDR1 is SQVTM and CDR2 is ANQGSEA. The CDR3 is 11 residues long. CDR3 in amino acids: CSAGGGDLAFF. CDR3 DNA (partial): TGCAGCGCTGGAGGGGGAGATCTA.

This clone was seen many times. The read is 3 residues too short to cover the CDR3 end, so that end is filled in from the germline J gene. The chain couples TRBV6-2 or TRBV6-3 to TRBJ2-7, with D possibly being TRBD1 (5 bases). Germline V gene lookup returns CDR1 MNHEY and CDR2 SVGEGT. V was clipped by 9 bases and J by 2 bases, with 20 bases between them. CDR3 length: 15 amino acids. The DNA read from the CDR3 is TGTGCCAGTCGCCGGACGGCAGGGTGGCCCTACGAG. Protein sequence: CASRRTAGWPYE. The entire CDR3 protein reads CASRRTAGWPYEQYF.

There are many counts of this clone. The read finishes 3 residues shy of the CDR3 end, and the germline J gene is used to complete it. The chain couples TRBV20-1 to TRBJ2-1, with 14 bases matching TRBD2. Germline V gives CDR1 DFQATT, CDR2 SNEGSKA (reference sequence). The J segment lost 5 bases and the V segment lost 1 base, leaving 1 base of the junction unmatched. CDR3 length equals 15 residues. The sequenced part of the CDR3 DNA is TGCAGTGCTAGAGGACTAGCGGGGGGGAACAATGAG. It is translated as CSARGLAGGNNE. The entire CDR3 sequence reads CSARGLAGGNNEQFF.

This clone was observed many times. Read coverage stops 3 residues before the CDR3 terminus; the germline J gene supplies the remainder. This rearrangement joins TRBV7-9 to TRBJ1-5, with 9 bases aligning to TRBD1. The ends lost 5 bases at V and 4 bases at J; junction bases unmatched: 0. The CDR3 covers 13 residues. CDR1 SEHNR and CDR2 FQNEAQ come from the germline V gene (reference sequence). The CDR3 bases that were read are TGTGCCAGCAGCGACAGGGGGAATCAGCCC. Its protein product is CASSDRGNQP. In full, the CDR3 is CASSDRGNQPQHF.

This clone was recorded at least ten times. The read ends 3 residues shy of where the CDR3 ends; the end is completed using the germline J gene. The chain uses TRBV12-3 or TRBV12-4 and TRBJ1-1, with unresolved D. This CDR3 has 12 amino acids. Trimming cost V 6 bases and J 4 bases, with 9 bases left between them. The sequenced CDR3 bases are TGTGCCAGCAGACTAATTGGCACTGAA. Amino acids: CASRLIGTE. The entire CDR3 protein reads CASRLIGTEAFF.

This clone came up many times. CDR3 DNA (partial): TGCGCCAGCAGCCCCTCCTATACTCCTCAAGAGACG. Translated: CASSPSYTPQET. In full, the CDR3 reads CASSPSYTPQETQYF. The rearrangement uses TRBV5-1 and TRBJ2-3; D ambiguous. Sequencing ends 3 residues short of the CDR3 end; the germline J gene provides the rest. The CDR3 is 15 amino acids. Germline CDR1 SGHRS, CDR2 YFSETQ. The entire variable domain, with the rest obtained from reference TRBV5-1 and TRBJ2-3, is as follows: KAGVTQTPRYLIKTRGQQVTLSCSPISGHRSVSWYQQTPGQGLQFLFEYFSETQRNKGNFPGRFSGRQFSNSRSEMNVSTLELGDSALYLCASSPSYTPQETQYFGPGTRLTVL.